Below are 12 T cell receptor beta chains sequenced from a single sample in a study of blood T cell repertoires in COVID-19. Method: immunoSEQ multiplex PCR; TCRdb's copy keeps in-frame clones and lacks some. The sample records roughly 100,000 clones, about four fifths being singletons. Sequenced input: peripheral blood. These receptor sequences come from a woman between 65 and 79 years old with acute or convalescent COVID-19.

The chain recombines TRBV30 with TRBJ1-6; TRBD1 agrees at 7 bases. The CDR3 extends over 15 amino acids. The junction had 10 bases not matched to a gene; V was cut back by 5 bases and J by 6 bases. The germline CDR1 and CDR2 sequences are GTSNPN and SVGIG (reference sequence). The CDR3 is CAWVRDSASNSPLHF. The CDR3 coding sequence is TGTGCCTGGGTCCGGGACAGTGCGAGTAATTCACCCCTCCACTTT.

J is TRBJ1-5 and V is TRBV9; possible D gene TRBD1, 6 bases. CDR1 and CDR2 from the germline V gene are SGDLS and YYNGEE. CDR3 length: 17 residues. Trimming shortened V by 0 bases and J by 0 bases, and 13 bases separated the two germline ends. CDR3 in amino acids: CASSVGTGLYSNQPQHF. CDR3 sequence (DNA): TGTGCCAGCAGCGTAGGAACAGGGCTATATAGCAATCAGCCCCAGCATTTT.

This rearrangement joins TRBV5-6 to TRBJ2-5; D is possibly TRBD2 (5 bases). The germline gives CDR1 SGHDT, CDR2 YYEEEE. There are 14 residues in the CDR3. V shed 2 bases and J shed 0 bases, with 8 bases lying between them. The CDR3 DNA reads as TGTGCCAGCAGCTTTATCGGGAACCAAGAGACCCAGTACTTC. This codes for CASSFIGNQETQYF. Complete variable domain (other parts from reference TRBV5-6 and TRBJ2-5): DAGVTQSPTHLIKTRGQQVTLRCSPKSGHDTVSWYQQALGQGPQFIFQYYEEEERQRGNFPDRFSGHQFPNYSSELNVNALLLGDSALYLCASSFIGNQETQYFGPGTRLLVL.

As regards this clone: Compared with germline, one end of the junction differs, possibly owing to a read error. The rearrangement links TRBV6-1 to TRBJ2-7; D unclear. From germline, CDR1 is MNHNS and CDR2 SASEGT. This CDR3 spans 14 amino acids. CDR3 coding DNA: TGTGCCAGCAGGGAAGTGGGCCTCTCCTACGAGCAGTACTTC. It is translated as CASREVGLSYEQYF.

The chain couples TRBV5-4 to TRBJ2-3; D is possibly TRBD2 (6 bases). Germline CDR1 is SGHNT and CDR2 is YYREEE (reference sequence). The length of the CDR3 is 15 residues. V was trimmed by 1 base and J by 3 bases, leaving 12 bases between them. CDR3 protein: CASSLSPGVTDTQYF. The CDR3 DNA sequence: TGTGCCAGCAGCTTGTCCCCGGGGGTGACAGATACGCAGTATTTT.

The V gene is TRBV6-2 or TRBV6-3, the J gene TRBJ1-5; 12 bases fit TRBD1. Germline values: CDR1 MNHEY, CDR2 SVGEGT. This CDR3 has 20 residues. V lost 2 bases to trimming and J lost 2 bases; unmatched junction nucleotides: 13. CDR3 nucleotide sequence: TGTGCCAGCAGTTACCCAGCGGGACAGGGGGCGGCGGTGGGCAATCAGCCCCAGCATTTT. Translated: CASSYPAGQGAAVGNQPQHF.

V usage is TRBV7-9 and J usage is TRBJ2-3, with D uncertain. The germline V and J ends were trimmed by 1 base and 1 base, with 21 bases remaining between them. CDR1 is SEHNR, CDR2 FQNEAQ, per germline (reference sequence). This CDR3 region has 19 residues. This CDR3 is CASSLDDPMAVFGTDTQYF. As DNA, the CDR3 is TGTGCCAGCAGCTTAGACGATCCTATGGCGGTATTCGGCACAGATACGCAGTATTTT.

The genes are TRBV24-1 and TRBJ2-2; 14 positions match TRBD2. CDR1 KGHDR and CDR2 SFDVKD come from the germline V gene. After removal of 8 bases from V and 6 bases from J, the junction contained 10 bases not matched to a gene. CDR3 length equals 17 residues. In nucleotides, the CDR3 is TGTGCCACCACTAAGCAGCCGGGACTAGCGGGAGCCGGGGAGCTGTTTTTT. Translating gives CATTKQPGLAGAGELFF.

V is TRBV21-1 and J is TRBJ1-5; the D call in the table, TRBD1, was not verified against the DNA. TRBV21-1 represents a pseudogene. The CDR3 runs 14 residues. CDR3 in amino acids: CASSIGQGHQPQHF. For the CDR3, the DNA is TGTGCCAGCAGCATCGGACAGGGACATCAGCCCCAGCATTTT.

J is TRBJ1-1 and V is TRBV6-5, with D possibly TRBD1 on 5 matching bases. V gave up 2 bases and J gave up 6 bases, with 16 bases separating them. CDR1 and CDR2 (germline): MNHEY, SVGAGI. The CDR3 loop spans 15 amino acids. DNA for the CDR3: TGTGCCAGCAGTTACCTGCCCCCAGGGCGCGCTGAAGCTTTCTTT. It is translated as CASSYLPPGRAEAFF.

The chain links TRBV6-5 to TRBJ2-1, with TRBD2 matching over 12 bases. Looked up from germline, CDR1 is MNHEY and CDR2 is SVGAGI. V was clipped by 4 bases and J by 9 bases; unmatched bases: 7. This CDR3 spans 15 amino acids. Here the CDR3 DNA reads TGTGCCAGCAGTTTACGGACTAGCGGGAACACTGAGCAGTTCTTC. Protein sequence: CASSLRTSGNTEQFF.

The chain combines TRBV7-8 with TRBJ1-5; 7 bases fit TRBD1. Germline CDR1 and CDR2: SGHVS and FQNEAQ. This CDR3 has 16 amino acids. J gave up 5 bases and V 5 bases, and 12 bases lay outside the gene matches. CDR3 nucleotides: TGTGCCAGCAGCATCTCCGGGACAGAGCCTTATCAGCCCCAGCATTTT. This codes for CASSISGTEPYQPQHF.